This T cell receptor (beta chain) comes out of a study of CD8 T cells in Susac syndrome. Sequencing targeted TCR beta in T cells from blood (CD8+ and CD4+). Controls were drawn from healthy donors and were matched for age and sex. Purification of the CD8+ and CD4+ T cells relied on negative isolation, and TEMRA cells underwent FACS enrichment. RNA in amounts of 0.5 to 1 ug was reverse transcribed with random hexamers. Multiplex PCR with immunoSEQ amplified the TCR beta CDR3 across 54 Vbeta and 13 Jbeta. TCRdb processed the immunoSEQ multiplex PCR reads anew with MiXCR; each CDR3 protein has one entry. The sample comprises some 180,000 distinct CDR3 sequences, over 85% of which are singletons, and around 0.096% rests with the top ten. The V gene lost 4 bases and the J gene lost 4 bases, with 9 bases spanning the gap. The CDR3 is 13 residues long. Germline V gene sequence: CDR1 SGHDT, CDR2 YYEEEE.

The clonotype originates from a human donor in good health. Sequencing was performed on CD4+ T cells from PBMCs. The J gene is TRBJ2-1, the V gene TRBV5-6; D is perhaps TRBD2 (6 bases). CDR3 DNA sequence: TGTGCCAGCAGCCGGACTATTTACAATGAGCAGTTCTTC. The encoded protein is CASSRTIYNEQFF.